The 23 T cell receptor beta chains below come from one sample, sequenced in a study of blood T cell repertoires in COVID-19. Assay: immunoSEQ multiplex PCR; the TCRdb copy retains only in-frame clones and omits some. This sample has 300,000 to 350,000 clones, with 80% to 90% found just once. Source material: peripheral blood. Receptors originate from a young man with active or convalescent COVID-19.

The rearrangement links TRBV2 to TRBJ1-5, with 10 nucleotides matching TRBD1. The CDR3 is 16 residues long. Trimming cost V 7 bases and J 4 bases; bases outside gene matches: 10. CDR1 is SNHLY and CDR2 is FYNNEI in the germline V gene. CDR3 sequence (DNA): TGTGCCAGCAAATTAGTCTTGGACAGGGGGAATCAGCCCCAGCATTTT. Amino acids: CASKLVLDRGNQPQHF. The full variable domain, its missing parts supplied by reference TRBV2 and TRBJ1-5, is EPEVTQTPSHQVTQMGQEVILRCVPISNHLYFYWYRQILGQKVEFLVSFYNNEISEKSEIFDDQFSVERPDGSNFTLKIRSTKLEDSAMYFCASKLVLDRGNQPQHFGDGTRLSIL.

The gene calls are TRBV19 and TRBJ2-2; D unresolved. The germline V gene has CDR1 LNHDA and CDR2 SQIVND (reference sequence). V lost 1 base and J 4 bases, leaving 4 bases between the germline ends. CDR3 length: 13 amino acids. The CDR3 DNA follows: TGTGCCAGTAGTATAGCACTCACCGGGGAGCTGTTTTTT. Translation: CASSIALTGELFF.

V gene TRBV10-3 combines with J gene TRBJ2-1, with 8 bases that match TRBD2. V was clipped by 8 bases and J by 0 bases; unmatched bases: 6. The CDR3 loop spans 15 amino acids. Germline CDR1 ENHRY, CDR2 SYGVKD. The CDR3 sequence is CAIGTGGSSYNEQFF. CDR3 DNA sequence: TGTGCCATCGGGACGGGAGGGAGCTCCTACAATGAGCAGTTCTTC.

V gene TRBV7-3 combines with J gene TRBJ2-5; 8 nucleotides match TRBD1. Germline CDR1 and CDR2: SGHTA and FQGTGA. V was pared by 5 bases and J by 5 bases, with 7 bases of the junction left unmatched. The CDR3 extends over 14 amino acids. CDR3 protein: CASSTDRGWETQYF. In nucleotides, the CDR3 is TGTGCCAGCAGCACCGACAGGGGCTGGGAGACCCAGTACTTC. Full variable domain (remainder filled in from reference TRBV7-3 and TRBJ2-5): GAGVSQTPSNKVTEKGKYVELRCDPISGHTALYWYRQSLGQGPEFLIYFQGTGAADDSGLPNDRFFAVRPEGSVSTLKIQRTERGDSAVYLCASSTDRGWETQYFGPGTRLLVL.

V usage is TRBV19 and J usage is TRBJ2-2; perhaps TRBD1 as D (5 bases). The CDR3 covers 16 residues. Germline CDR1 LNHDA, CDR2 SQIVND (reference sequence). Trimming left V 6 bases short and J 1 base short, with 15 bases between. The CDR3 loop reads CASRSLSGQNTGELFF. The DNA of the CDR3 is TGTGCCAGTAGGTCCCTTTCCGGACAGAACACCGGGGAGCTGTTTTTT. Filled out from reference TRBV19 and TRBJ2-2, the complete variable domain reads DGGITQSPKYLFRKEGQNVTLSCEQNLNHDAMYWYRQDPGQGLRLIYYSQIVNDFQKGDIAEGYSVSREKKESFPLTVTSAQKNPTAFYLCASRSLSGQNTGELFFGEGSRLTVL.

The rearrangement uses TRBV27 and TRBJ2-2; 7 positions match TRBD2. This CDR3 is built from 14 residues. Germline loops: CDR1 MNHEY, CDR2 SMNVEV (reference sequence). The trim removed 9 bases at V and 0 bases at J, leaving 4 bases unmatched. The DNA for the CDR3 is TGTGCCAGTAAGGGACTACCGAACACCGGGGAGCTGTTTTTT. Protein sequence: CASKGLPNTGELFF.

The chain links TRBV5-1 to TRBJ1-1; TRBD1 agrees at 7 bases. J gave up 0 bases and V 3 bases, and 5 bases lay outside the gene matches. Germline lookup yields CDR1 SGHRS and CDR2 YFSETQ. There are 15 residues in the CDR3. The CDR3 DNA sequence: TGCGCCAGCAGCTATCAACAGGGGATGAACACTGAAGCTTTCTTT. This codes for CASSYQQGMNTEAFF.

V is TRBV3-1 (or the pseudogene TRBV3-2) and J is TRBJ1-3; maybe TRBD1 (6 bases). The CDR3 runs 16 residues. CDR1 is LGHDT and CDR2 is YNNKEL in the germline V gene (reference sequence). The V end lost 4 bases, the J end lost 4 bases, and 17 bases lay between the germline ends. This CDR3 is CASSLSPGGSGNTIYF. Here the CDR3 DNA reads TGTGCCAGCAGCCTATCCCCGGGGGGCTCAGGAAACACCATATATTTT.

This chain joins TRBV4-2 and TRBJ2-7, with TRBD1 matching 8 bases. The CDR3 contains 16 residues. Germline loops: CDR1 LGHNA, CDR2 YNFKEQ. J was trimmed by 7 bases and V by 5 bases; bases with no gene match: 16. DNA for the CDR3: TGTGCCAGCAGCTCGTCTTTGGGACAGGCCTTGCGGGAGCAGTACTTC. Protein product: CASSSSLGQALREQYF.

V gene TRBV24-1 combines with J gene TRBJ2-7; 11 bases line up with TRBD1. The CDR3 length is 16 residues. Germline values: CDR1 KGHDR, CDR2 SFDVKD. V shed 4 bases and J 2 bases; nucleotides not matched to a gene: 6. The CDR3 nucleotides are TGTGCCACCAGTGACCCCGGGACAGGGGGTGCCTACGAGCAGTACTTC. Amino acid sequence: CATSDPGTGGAYEQYF.

This clone was seen only once. The chain employs TRBV6-2 or TRBV6-3 and TRBJ1-1, with D unclear. Trimming removed 2 bases from V and 0 bases from J, with 13 bases in between. The germline V gene has CDR1 MNHEY and CDR2 SVGEGT. The CDR3 covers 16 residues. CDR3 residues: CASSYKGGSMNTEAFF. For the CDR3, the DNA is TGTGCCAGCAGTTACAAAGGCGGATCCATGAACACTGAAGCTTTCTTT.

This clone has a count of ten or more. The gene calls are TRBV7-9 and TRBJ1-2; no clear D gene. V lost 1 base and J lost 6, with 12 bases in between. CDR3 length equals 14 residues. The germline gives CDR1 SEHNR, CDR2 FQNEAQ (reference sequence). The CDR3 region has the DNA TGTGCCAGCAGCTTAGGAGGGTTGACCCATGGCTACACCTTC. Translating it yields CASSLGGLTHGYTF.

CDR3 coding DNA: TGTGCCAGCAGGACGGGACAGAGCTACGAGCAGTACTTC. Amino acids: CASRTGQSYEQYF. The J gene is TRBJ2-7, the V gene TRBV5-6; 7 positions agree with TRBD1. CDR1 is SGHDT and CDR2 is YYEEEE in the germline V gene. V gave up 5 bases and J gave up 3 bases; unmatched junction bases: 5. The CDR3 is made up of 13 amino acids.

The chain uses TRBV28 and TRBJ2-3; 7 bases map to TRBD2. V gave up 6 bases and J gave up 1 base; unmatched junction bases: 13. The germline V gene encodes CDR1 MDHEN and CDR2 SYDVKM. There are 17 residues in the CDR3. CDR3 bases: TGTGCCAGCAGCTCCCGACGAGGACTAGGGCGCACAGATACGCAGTATTTT. Protein product: CASSSRRGLGRTDTQYF.

The chain combines TRBV7-6 with TRBJ2-5, with 8 bases aligning to TRBD2. Unmatched junction bases numbered 4, after V lost 3 bases and J lost 4 bases. This CDR3 comprises 14 residues. Germline V gene lookup returns CDR1 SGHVS and CDR2 FNYEAQ. The CDR3 DNA is TGTGCCAGCAGCTTTACTAGCGGTTCAGAGACCCAGTACTTC. It codes for CASSFTSGSETQYF.

V is TRBV15 and J is TRBJ1-5, with D perhaps TRBD1 (5 bases). V dropped 0 bases and J dropped 7 bases, with 13 bases sitting between them. The CDR3 loop spans 15 amino acids. The V gene's germline CDR1 is LNHNV and CDR2 YYDKDF (reference sequence). The CDR3 DNA reads TGTGCCACCAGCAGAGATAGGGGTCAGGGACAGCCCCAGCATTTT. Protein: CATSRDRGQGQPQHF.

The rearrangement uses TRBV19 and TRBJ1-6; a possible D gene is TRBD1 (5 bases). This CDR3 is 16 amino acids long. V was shortened by 9 bases and J by 1 base, with 16 bases between the two germline ends. Germline V gene lookup returns CDR1 LNHDA and CDR2 SQIVND (reference sequence). CDR3 protein: CASHTTGRSYNSPLHF. DNA of the CDR3: TGTGCCAGCCATACCACAGGAAGATCCTATAATTCACCCCTCCACTTT. Together with reference TRBV19 and TRBJ1-6, the CDR3 gives the full variable domain: DGGITQSPKYLFRKEGQNVTLSCEQNLNHDAMYWYRQDPGQGLRLIYYSQIVNDFQKGDIAEGYSVSREKKESFPLTVTSAQKNPTAFYLCASHTTGRSYNSPLHFGNGTRLTVT.

CDR3 DNA sequence: TGTGCCAGCAGGAAGGGGGTCGGGAGGGCCGACGAGCAGTACTTC. Translating it yields CASRKGVGRADEQYF. The V gene is TRBV7-2, the J gene TRBJ2-7; TRBD2 matches 8 bases. CDR3 size: 15 residues. CDR1 and CDR2 (germline): SGHTA, FQGNSA. V shed 6 bases and J 5 bases; nucleotides not matched to a gene: 12.

The rearrangement uses TRBV11-2 and TRBJ2-1, with 8 bases identical to TRBD2. Germline CDR1 is SGHAT and CDR2 is FQNNGV. The ends lost 5 bases at V and 0 bases at J; junction bases unmatched: 3. This CDR3 is 15 amino acids long. The CDR3, as DNA: TGTGCCAGCAGCCCCACTAGCGGCTCCTACAATGAGCAGTTCTTC. Translation: CASSPTSGSYNEQFF.

The V gene is TRBV4-2, the J gene TRBJ2-1; 9 nucleotides line up with TRBD2. The CDR3 has 16 amino acids. The germline V gene has CDR1 LGHNA and CDR2 YNFKEQ. The V gene end was trimmed by 4 bases and the J gene end by 5 bases; junction bases not matched to a gene: 9. The CDR3 sequence is CASSREAGGVNNEQFF. CDR3 in DNA: TGTGCCAGCAGCCGAGAAGCGGGGGGCGTAAACAATGAGCAGTTCTTC.

A single count supports this clone. This rearrangement joins TRBV21-1 to TRBJ2-7; no DNA check was done on the table's D call, TRBD2. TRBV21-1 is termed a pseudogene. This CDR3 is built from 16 residues. The CDR3 sequence is CASSKYVSSENYEQYF. The CDR3 DNA reads TGTGCCAGCAGCAAGTATGTGTCTAGCGAAAACTACGAGCAGTACTTC.

Many counts were recorded for this clone. Other nucleotide sequences from this sample produce the same CDR3. The CDR3 is CASSLTSGMVDEQFF. The CDR3 DNA reads TGTGCCAGCAGCTTGACTAGCGGGATGGTGGATGAGCAGTTCTTC. J is TRBJ2-1 and V is TRBV28; 11 bases are a match to TRBD2. The germline CDR1 and CDR2 sequences are MDHEN and SYDVKM. J was trimmed by 8 bases and V by 6 bases; bases with no gene match: 9. CDR3 length: 15 residues.

This clone was detected only once. This chain links TRBV21-1 with TRBJ2-3; the D segment call TRBD2 is taken from the table without a DNA check. TRBV21-1 is deemed a pseudogene. This CDR3 spans 14 amino acids. CDR3 sequence: CASSSQGGSDTQYF. The CDR3 bases are TGTGCCAGCAGCTCCCAGGGAGGGTCGGATACGCAGTATTTT.